This paragraph reports one T cell receptor (beta chain). This specimen comes from a study of shared T cell receptors in the human thymus. Clones were read by immunoSEQ multiplex PCR, and TCRdb kept only the in-frame ones, dropping some. This sample yields under 850,000 clones, of which around nine tenths are seen a single time; about 0.01% belongs to the top ten. The CDR3 has 22 residues. From germline, CDR1 is LNHNV and CDR2 YYDKDF (reference sequence). V shed 1 base and J 1 base; nucleotides not matched to a gene: 18. A further study also used this sample, focusing on human thymus T cells. That paper adds: Infants, healthy and Finnish, who were having corrective surgery for congenital heart defects served as donors. Thymus specimens were resections from corrective heart surgery. Thymic and blood repertoires seemed to favor certain V and J genes.

The receptor was isolated from a boy under two years old with a congenital heart defect. V and J are TRBV15 and TRBJ2-3, with 12 bases identical to TRBD2. Sequenced sample: thymocytes. The CDR3 nucleotides read TGTGCCACCAGCAGAGTTCATCCTCCCAGACTAGCGGGAGAGGGGGGCACAGATACGCAGTATTTT. Translation: CATSRVHPPRLAGEGGTDTQYF.